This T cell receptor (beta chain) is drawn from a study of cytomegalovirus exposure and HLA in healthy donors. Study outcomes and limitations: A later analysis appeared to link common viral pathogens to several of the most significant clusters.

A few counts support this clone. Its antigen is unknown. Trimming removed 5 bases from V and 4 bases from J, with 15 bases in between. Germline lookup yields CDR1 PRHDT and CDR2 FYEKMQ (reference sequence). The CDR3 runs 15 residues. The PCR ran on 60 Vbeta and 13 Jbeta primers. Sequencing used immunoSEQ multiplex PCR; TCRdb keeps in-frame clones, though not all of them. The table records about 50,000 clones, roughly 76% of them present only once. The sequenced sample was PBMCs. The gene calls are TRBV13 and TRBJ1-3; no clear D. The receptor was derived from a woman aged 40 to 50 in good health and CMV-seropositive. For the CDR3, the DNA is TGTGCCAGCAGCGTACAGAGGGCTAGGGGAAACACCATATATTTT. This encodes CASSVQRARGNTIYF. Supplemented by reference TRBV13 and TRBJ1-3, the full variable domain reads AAGVIQSPRHLIKEKRETATLKCYPIPRHDTVYWYQQGPGQDPQFLISFYEKMQSDKGSIPDRFSAQQFSDYHSELNMSSLELGDSALYFCASSVQRARGNTIYFGEGSWLTVV.